This passage covers 12 T cell receptor beta chains from one sample sequenced in a study of T-cell memory formation after mild COVID-19. In TCRdb, the 5' RACE reads were re-called with MiXCR into one record per CDR3 protein. The data hold just over 50,000 distinct CDR3 sequences, with over 9% observed a single time. Sequenced: PBMCs or a T cell subset sorted from them (not recorded which). The receptors derive from an adult woman who had mild COVID-19 (a few samples of this study predate the infection). Cell type and time point are not known.

This clonotype showed up just once. This chain links TRBV27 with TRBJ2-1; D uncertain. The CDR3 spans 17 residues. Germline CDR1 is MNHEY and CDR2 is SMNVEV (reference sequence). Trimming took off 10 bases at V and 3 bases at J, with 25 bases between the two ends. DNA for the CDR3: TGTGCCATCCCAGCCCCCCGTCAGAGGTGCTACTACAATGAGCAGTTCTTC. Translation gives CAIPAPRQRCYYNEQFF.

This clonotype was seen only a few times. The chain links TRBV4-2 to TRBJ1-3, with TRBD1 as a possible D gene (6 bases). V lost 4 bases to trimming and J lost 0 bases, with 19 bases between them. This CDR3 has 18 amino acids. From germline, CDR1 is LGHNA and CDR2 YNFKEQ. The CDR3 nucleotides read TGTGCCAGCAGCCCACGCTTAACCGCCAGGGGCTCTGGAAACACCATATATTTT. Translating gives CASSPRLTARGSGNTIYF.

Ten or more counts support this clonotype. The gene calls are TRBV3-1 and TRBJ2-3; the D gene is possibly TRBD2 (6 bases). The CDR3 consists of 15 residues. Germline loops: CDR1 LGHDT, CDR2 YNNKEL (reference sequence). V was clipped by 1 base and J by 6 bases, with 14 bases between them. The CDR3 nucleotides read TGTGCCAGCAGCCAAGTCGGGGGTCGGGTGGATACGCAGTATTTT. Protein: CASSQVGGRVDTQYF.

The table lists this clonotype with many counts. The chain employs TRBV7-6 and TRBJ2-1; TRBD2 aligns across 12 bases. Germline CDR1 SGHVS, CDR2 FNYEAQ. The V segment lost 5 bases and the J segment 4 bases; nucleotides outside the gene matches: 6. The length of the CDR3 is 16 residues. DNA for the CDR3: TGTGCCAGCAGCCCTACTAGCGGGGGGCGTTACAATGAGCAGTTCTTC. It translates to CASSPTSGGRYNEQFF.

This clonotype came up a few times. This rearrangement joins TRBV4-1 to TRBJ1-2, with 12 bases lining up with TRBD1. The J segment lost 0 bases and the V segment lost 1 base, leaving 3 bases of the junction unmatched. CDR3 size: 17 residues. Germline CDR1 MGHRA, CDR2 YSYEKL. The CDR3 nucleotides read TGCGCCAGCAGCCAAGTGGGGACAGGGGGCTCTAACTATGGCTACACCTTC. Encoded protein: CASSQVGTGGSNYGYTF.

This clonotype occurred a few times. The chain recombines TRBV4-2 with TRBJ2-2, with 9 bases aligning to TRBD2. Germline V lookup: CDR1 LGHNA, CDR2 YNFKEQ. Trimming at V came to 4 bases and at J to 7 bases, leaving 13 bases not matched to a gene. The CDR3 is 17 residues long. The CDR3 protein is CASSPSGNPRLGGELFF. The DNA of the CDR3 is TGTGCCAGCAGCCCTAGCGGGAACCCTCGCCTGGGCGGGGAGCTGTTTTTT.

This clonotype was detected many times. The chain joins TRBV30 to TRBJ2-3; D is tentatively TRBD1 or TRBD2 (5 bases each). V was pared by 1 base and J by 5 bases, with 16 bases between. CDR3 size: 15 residues. Germline V gives CDR1 GTSNPN, CDR2 SVGIG (reference sequence). CDR3 in DNA: TGTGCCTGGAGTGGAAGCTTGGGGGTCGGAGATACGCAGTATTTT. Its protein is CAWSGSLGVGDTQYF.

About this clonotype itself: One junction end does not reproduce the germline sequence, and a read error may be involved. The CDR3 nucleotides are TGCAGCGTTCAAGACAGGCGTGTCGCTGAAGCTTTCTTT. It encodes CSVQDRRVAEAFF. The V and J genes are TRBV29-1 and TRBJ1-1, with D tentatively TRBD1 (6 bases). CDR3 size: 13 residues. Germline V gives CDR1 SQVTM, CDR2 ANQGSEA.

This clonotype was picked up many times. The rearrangement links TRBV12-3 or TRBV12-4 to TRBJ1-2; TRBD1 is a possible D gene (6 bases). Trimming cost V 5 bases and J 2 bases, with 12 bases left between them. The CDR3 sequence is 14 residues long. The CDR3 sequence is CASSLMDRNYGYTF. CDR3 in DNA: TGTGCCAGCAGTCTTATGGACAGAAACTATGGCTACACCTTC.

This clonotype was detected only a few times. The chain combines TRBV6-5 with TRBJ1-2; tentative D call: TRBD1 (6 bases). The CDR3 extends over 17 amino acids. With 3 bases removed from V and 5 bases from J, the gap between germline ends came to 22 bases. CDR1 is MNHEY, CDR2 SVGAGI, per germline. The CDR3 spells CASSYSRGAVGGYGYTF. The CDR3 DNA is TGTGCCAGCAGTTATAGCAGGGGCGCGGTTGGGGGTTATGGCTACACCTTC.

This clonotype was detected a few times. This chain uses TRBV5-4 with TRBJ1-5; 12 positions match TRBD1. This CDR3 contains 17 residues. Germline CDR1 SGHNT, CDR2 YYREEE (reference sequence). V was clipped by 3 bases and J by 1 base; unmatched bases: 5. The CDR3 DNA follows: TGTGCCAGCAGCTGGGGGACAGGGGGCAAGAGCAATCAGCCCCAGCATTTT. Its protein is CASSWGTGGKSNQPQHF.

This chain uses TRBV7-6 with TRBJ2-7; perhaps TRBD2 as D (6 bases). This CDR3 has 14 amino acids. CDR1 is SGHVS, CDR2 FNYEAQ, per germline. The V gene lost 1 base and the J gene lost 3 bases, with 10 bases spanning the gap. The CDR3 DNA reads as TGTGCCAGCAGCTTAGGCGGGACCCTCTACGAGCAGTACTTC. This translates into CASSLGGTLYEQYF.